This entry features one T cell receptor (beta chain) sequence. The antigen is undetermined. Repertoires were generated with immunoSEQ multiplex PCR, while TCRdb's copy carries only in-frame clones and drops some. The table shows fewer than 150,000 clones, with about nine tenths occurring only once. These data come from a study of T cell responses to AZD1222 COVID-19 vaccine. Findings and caveats of the study: Clonal diversity was possibly underestimated, and the donors were mostly white British, with more females. The CD4 TCRs associated with vaccination extended across spike and predominated at 160-218 and 743-854.

Unmatched junction bases numbered 8, after V lost 1 base and J lost 2 bases. CDR1 and CDR2 (germline): MNHNS, SASEGT. The CDR3 totals 16 residues. This sequence was found in an adult in good health. V usage is TRBV6-1 and J usage is TRBJ2-7; 7 positions agree with TRBD1. Sequencing used peripheral blood, obtained on day 0 of AZD1222 vaccination. CDR3 region: CASSEVRDRATYEQYF. As DNA, the CDR3 is TGTGCCAGCAGTGAAGTGAGAGACAGGGCTACCTACGAGCAGTACTTC.